Listed below are T cell receptor beta chains from one sample, sequenced in a study of cytomegalovirus exposure and HLA in healthy donors. Assay used: immunoSEQ multiplex PCR; TCRdb lists only in-frame clones, some missing. The repertoire holds 42,000 or so clones, with 40% to 60% as singletons. Input material: PBMCs. Every receptor here comes from a human donor in good health. The CDR3 runs from the conserved cysteine through the conserved F or W. D genes are given only for firm matches. The size field is filled for only some rows; it gives once, few, many or a size class.

D | J | V | size | CDR3 | DNA
. | TRBJ1-2 | TRBV5-4 | few | CASSLTANYGYTF | TGTGCCAGCAGCTTGACAGCTAACTATGGCTACACCTTC
TRBD1 | TRBJ1-4 | TRBV4-1 | once | CASSPRQGDEKLFF | TGCGCCAGCAGCCCTCGACAGGGGGATGAAAAACTGTTTTTT
. | TRBJ2-1 | TRBV5-4 | . | CASSPMGGSYNEQFF | TGTGCCAGCAGCCCGATGGGGGGCTCCTACAATGAGCAGTTCTTC
TRBD1 | TRBJ2-7 | TRBV12-5 | . | CASGLGQGAGYEQYF | TGTGCTAGTGGTTTGGGTCAGGGGGCTGGATACGAGCAGTACTTC
. | TRBJ2-7 | TRBV6-5 | . | CASSYTYRSSYEQYF | TGTGCCAGCAGTTACACCTACAGGAGCTCCTACGAGCAGTACTTC
TRBD1 | TRBJ2-7 | TRBV9 | . | CASSKRGGADEQYF | TGTGCCAGCAGCAAACGAGGGGGCGCGGACGAGCAGTACTTC
. | TRBJ1-2 | TRBV4-3 | . | CASSPGVLGGYTF | TGCGCCAGCAGCCCGGGGGTGCTGGGGGGCTACACCTTC
TRBD1 | TRBJ1-2 | TRBV6-5 | few | CASRGTVTTNYGYTF | TGTGCCAGCAGGGGGACAGTTACTACTAACTATGGCTACACCTTC
TRBD2 | TRBJ2-5 | TRBV19 | . | CASRGLAGWEETQYF | TGTGCCAGTAGGGGACTAGCGGGATGGGAAGAGACCCAGTACTTC
. | TRBJ1-3 | TRBV7-9 | . | CASSRQTGSGNTIYF | TGTGCCAGCAGCCGACAGACAGGCTCTGGAAACACCATATATTTT
. | TRBJ2-7 | TRBV18 | . | CASSSGQSYEQYF | TGTGCCAGCTCATCCGGACAGTCCTACGAGCAGTACTTC
TRBD1 | TRBJ2-1 | TRBV15 | . | CATSRVGTGGSEQFF | TGTGCCACCAGCAGAGTTGGGACAGGGGGCTCTGAGCAGTTCTTC
TRBD1 | TRBJ1-5 | TRBV28 | . | CASSLRGPSPNSNQPQHF | TGTGCCAGCAGTTTAAGGGGGCCCAGCCCTAATAGCAATCAGCCCCAGCATTTT
. | TRBJ2-7 | TRBV7-9 | . | CASSLGKLYEQYF | TGTGCCAGCAGCTTAGGCAAACTCTACGAGCAGTACTTC
. | TRBJ1-4 | TRBV5-1 | . | CASSLGPRGTNEKLFF | TGCGCCAGCAGCCTGGGTCCCCGGGGGACTAATGAAAAACTGTTTTTT
TRBD1 | TRBJ2-1 | TRBV6-5 | . | CASRAQGGLYNEQFF | TGTGCCAGCAGGGCACAGGGGGGCCTTTACAATGAGCAGTTCTTC
. | TRBJ1-2 | TRBV5-6 | . | CASSLGAGDYGYTF | TGTGCCAGCAGCTTGGGGGCAGGGGACTATGGCTACACCTTC
. | TRBJ2-3 | TRBV7-3 | . | CASSLAHPPDTQYF | TGTGCCAGCAGCCTAGCCCACCCACCAGATACGCAGTATTTT
. | TRBJ2-5 | TRBV7-2 | . | CASSLGWYNQETQYF | TGTGCCAGCAGCTTAGGGTGGTACAACCAAGAGACCCAGTACTTC
TRBD1 | TRBJ2-7 | TRBV6-5 | . | CASSYGWTGLSEQYF | TGTGCCAGCAGTTACGGGTGGACAGGGTTAAGCGAGCAGTACTTC
. | TRBJ1-3 | TRBV19 | . | CASNNQGIANTIYF | TGTGCCAGTAACAACCAGGGAATCGCAAACACCATATATTTT
. | TRBJ1-1 | TRBV5-6 | . | CASSLDRGVTEAFF | TGTGCCAGCAGCTTGGATCGAGGAGTGACTGAAGCTTTCTTT
TRBD1 | TRBJ1-2 | TRBV15 | few | CATSRGQGAGYGYTF | TGTGCCACCAGCAGGGGACAGGGGGCGGGCTATGGCTACACCTTC
TRBD2 | TRBJ2-2 | TRBV30 | few | CAWSRTSGSVDTGELFF | TGTGCCTGGAGCAGGACTAGCGGGAGTGTGGACACCGGGGAGCTGTTTTTT
. | TRBJ2-1 | TRBV6-4 | few | CASSSEGGYNEQFF | TGTGCCAGCTCGAGTGAGGGAGGCTACAATGAGCAGTTCTTC
TRBD2 | TRBJ2-7 | TRBV4-3 | few | CASSQEGLAGGPNEQYF | TGCGCCAGCAGCCAAGAGGGACTAGCGGGGGGGCCGAACGAGCAGTACTTC
. | TRBJ1-1 | TRBV7-8 | . | CASSRDRPTEAFF | TGTGCCAGCAGCCGTGACAGACCCACTGAAGCTTTCTTT
. | TRBJ1-2 | TRBV30 | . | CAWSVGGGSYGYTF | TGTGCCTGGAGTGTGGGGGGGGGCAGCTATGGCTACACCTTC
. | TRBJ2-1 | TRBV11-2 | . | CASSWRVDRNEQFF | TGTGCCAGCAGCTGGCGGGTAGATCGCAATGAGCAGTTCTTC
TRBD1 | TRBJ1-6 | TRBV9 | . | CASSRLGDRYNSPLHF | TGTGCCAGCAGCCGCCTGGGGGACAGATACAATTCACCCCTCCACTTT
TRBD1 | TRBJ2-7 | TRBV6-5 | . | CASSYGGTGAYEQYF | TGTGCCAGCAGTTACGGCGGGACAGGGGCTTACGAGCAGTACTTC
TRBD2 | TRBJ2-1 | TRBV6-4 | . | CASRRLAEAGNEQFF | TGTGCCAGCAGGAGACTAGCAGAGGCGGGGAATGAGCAGTTCTTC
TRBD1 | TRBJ1-2 | TRBV5-4 | . | CASTDRGQKGYTF | TGTGCCAGCACCGACAGGGGGCAGAAGGGCTACACCTTC
. | TRBJ1-3 | TRBV4-2 | . | CASHGPSSGNTIYF | TGTGCCAGCCATGGGCCCAGCTCTGGAAACACCATATATTTT
TRBD1 | TRBJ2-7 | TRBV27 | . | CASSSRQGEQYF | TGTGCCAGCAGTTCACGACAGGGCGAGCAGTACTTC
TRBD2 | TRBJ2-1 | TRBV7-6 | few | CASSFASGTYNEQFF | TGTGCCAGCAGCTTTGCTAGCGGGACCTACAATGAGCAGTTCTTC
TRBD1 | TRBJ1-5 | TRBV10-3 | . | CAISVQGREQPQHF | TGTGCCATCAGTGTACAGGGGCGAGAGCAGCCCCAGCATTTT
TRBD1 | TRBJ1-4 | TRBV19 | few | CASSIASGDRANEKLFF | TGTGCCAGTAGTATAGCCTCCGGGGACAGGGCTAATGAAAAACTGTTTTTT